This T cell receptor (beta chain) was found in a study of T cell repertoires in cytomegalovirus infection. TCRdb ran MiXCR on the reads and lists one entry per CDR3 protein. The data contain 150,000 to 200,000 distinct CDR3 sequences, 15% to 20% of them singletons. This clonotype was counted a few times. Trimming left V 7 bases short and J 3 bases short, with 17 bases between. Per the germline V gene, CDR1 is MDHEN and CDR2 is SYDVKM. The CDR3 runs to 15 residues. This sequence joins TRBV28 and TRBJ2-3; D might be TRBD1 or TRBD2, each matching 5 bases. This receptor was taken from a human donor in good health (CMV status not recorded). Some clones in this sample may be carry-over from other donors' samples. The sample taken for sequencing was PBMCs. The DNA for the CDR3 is TGTGCCAGCACCCTCATGGGGGAAGTGACAGATACGCAGTATTTT. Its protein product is CASTLMGEVTDTQYF.